Listed here is a single TCR beta chain. Its antigen remains undetermined. Nothing much larger sits one base from this clone, and base qualities are not available. The donors were healthy, HIV-negative adults who had no recently reported acute infections or vaccinations. All donors were Caucasian adults living in Nashville, Tennessee, USA. CD4+ T cells were enriched by magnetic negative selection; naive cells were then positively selected on CD45RA, and the negative fraction formed the memory subset. Blood was obtained by leukapheresis, after which PBMCs were separated by Ficoll-Histopaque density gradient centrifugation and cryopreserved in liquid nitrogen vapor phase. Analytical flow cytometry was used to check the purity and quantity of each magnetically sorted T cell population. Each sorted fraction had its genomic DNA isolated and then quantified by UV absorbance on a Nanodrop 2000c. Using the deep immunoSEQ assay, TCR CDR3 regions were amplified from genomic DNA by multiplex PCR. Extracted genomic DNA from each cell subset was distributed evenly across all wells of several immunoSEQ 96-well plates, and each plate was treated as a replicate. For sorted subsets, each replicate PCR was loaded with roughly 0.2 ug genomic DNA, equivalent to about 33,000 T cell genomes. Purified libraries were quantified with a Qubit 3.0 fluorometer, sized on a Bioanalyzer 2100, and re-quantified with the KAPA Library Quantification kit. Every immunoSEQ 96-well plate was sequenced on a separate single-read 150-cycle Illumina NextSeq 550 flow cell. The authors' pipeline ran thus. The immunoSEQ output contained only junctional sequences without quality scores, so filtering could not match that applied to full-length reads. Sequences were annotated with PyIR, a Python wrapper for IgBLAST v1.9, using IMGT germline references to assign V/J genes and CDR3. Any read was removed if the V/J assignment was weak (E-value above 1e-6), the CDR3 was missing, or the read contained stop codons, out-of-frame junctions, or ambiguous translated residues. V3J clonotypes were defined as sequences sharing the same inferred V gene, J gene, and CDR3 amino acid sequence. The percentage overlap between two repertoires was calculated by dividing the number of shared unique clonotypes by the size of the smaller repertoire. RTK rarefaction, the Chao1 estimator, and Recon v2.1 estimates of unobserved clonotypes were used to assess repertoire richness. Generation probabilities were computed with OLGA for all TCRbeta clonotypes obtained by the gDNA method from several donors. Drawn from immuneACCESS, this table holds only the in-frame rearrangements with V and J called that TCRdb kept. Clones are partly lost; checked studies trace under half to an unresolved V gene and leave the rest unexplained. V, J and clone size derive from that table, while D and trimming were established from the DNA sequence. The sample includes approximately 2.4 million clones, with approximately 95% observed a single time. More than 0.1% of the sample is taken by the ten largest.

The data were obtained in a study of shared clonotypes between healthy human individuals (TCRdb year 2020). With regard to the full study: The cohort comprised a couple of women and a few men aged 18 to 49 years. For each donor, CD4 naive and CD4 memory were each given three plates, CD8 naive was given two plates, and CD8 memory was given one plate. To estimate repertoire size and how much clonotypes are shared between individuals, the study performed deep sequencing of blood TCR repertoires from five healthy adults. Different laboratories and diverse techniques were used to prepare libraries and sequence TCR repertoires, to increase sequencing depth and limit assay-specific biases. Per donor, leukapheresis produced somewhere between about 0.9 and 9 billion PBMCs.

CDR1 and CDR2 are drawn from the germline V gene: MGHDK, SYGVNS. The V end loses 2 bases and the J end loses 2 bases, and a stretch of 6 bases separates them. The CDR3 holds 13 amino acids from the cysteine to the phenylalanine. The retained sequence is limited to the CDR3, 39 bases, with the frame set at the first base. Results and caveats for the whole study, not just this receptor: Sampling was restricted to blood, and TCR repertoires in tissues likely differ from the TCR repertoires found in blood. Incomplete sequencing was indicated by rarefaction of sorted-subset datasets, despite the large sequencing depth. Pairwise subsampling led to the expectation that sequencing depth would affect the degree of clonotype sharing among donors. Larger estimated clonotype richness was generally found for naive subsets than for memory subsets. When several donors were compared, the shared fraction of clonotypes was 5% to 6.5% for naive CD4, 3.5% to 4% for naive CD8, more than 2% for memory CD4, and 0.4% for memory CD8. Higher generation probabilities were observed for clonotypes shared by all four sorted-subset donors than for non-shared clonotypes. The genetic and exposure-history diversity represented was limited by the small number of donors.

The origin of this receptor is a man between 18 and 29 years old in good health. The source material was naive CD4+ T cells sorted from blood. The label giving this sample's cell subset or site can be read as: CD45RA+ positively selected. The chain couples TRBV25-1 to TRBJ1-2; matching of 5 bases hints at TRBD1 as the D gene. CDR3 region: CASSERQNYGYTF. The nucleotide sequence reads TGTGCCAGCAGTGAAAGACAGAACTATGGCTACACCTTC.